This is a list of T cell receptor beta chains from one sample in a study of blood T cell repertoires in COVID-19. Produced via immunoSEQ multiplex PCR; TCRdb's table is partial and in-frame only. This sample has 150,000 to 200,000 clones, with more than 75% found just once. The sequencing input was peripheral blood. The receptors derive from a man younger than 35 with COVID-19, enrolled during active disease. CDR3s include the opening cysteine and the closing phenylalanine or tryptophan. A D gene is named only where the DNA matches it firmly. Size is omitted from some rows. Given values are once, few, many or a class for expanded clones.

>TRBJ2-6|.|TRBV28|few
TGTGCCAGCAGTAAACAGCCTTTCTCTGGGGCCAACGTCCTGACTTTC
CASSKQPFSGANVLTF
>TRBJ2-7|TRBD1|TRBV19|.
TGTGCCAGTAGCCCGGGACAGGGGGCCTACGAGCAGTACTTC
CASSPGQGAYEQYF
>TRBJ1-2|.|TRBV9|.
TGTGCCAGCAGCGTAGAGCCCTATGGCTACACCTTC
CASSVEPYGYTF
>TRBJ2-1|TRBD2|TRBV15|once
TGTGCCACCAGCAGACATGGGACGGGACTAGCGGGAGCTGAGCAGTTCTTC
CATSRHGTGLAGAEQFF
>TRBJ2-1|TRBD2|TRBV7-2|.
TGTGCCAGCAGCTTCGGTAGCGGGTTCTCCTACAATGAGCAGTTCTTC
CASSFGSGFSYNEQFF
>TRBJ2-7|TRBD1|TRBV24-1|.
TGTGCCACCAGTGAAGGGACAGGGCCTACCTACGAGCAGTACTTC
CATSEGTGPTYEQYF
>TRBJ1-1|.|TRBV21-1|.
TGTGCCAGCCTGAGGACAGTCCTAAAGAACACTGAAGCTTTCTTT
CASLRTVLKNTEAFF
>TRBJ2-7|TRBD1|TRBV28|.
TGTGCCAGCAGTTTGGGGCCGGGACAGGGCAACGAGCAGTACTTC
CASSLGPGQGNEQYF
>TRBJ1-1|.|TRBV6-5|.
TGTGCCAGCAGTTACACGGGGGGCACTGAAGCTTTCTTT
CASSYTGGTEAFF
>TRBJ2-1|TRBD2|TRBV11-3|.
TGTGCCAGCAGCTTAGCCCGGGGGGGTGAGCAGTTCTTC
CASSLARGGEQFF
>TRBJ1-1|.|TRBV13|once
TGTGCCAGCAGCTTAGGAGCCACCCACACTGAAGCTTTCTTT
CASSLGATHTEAFF
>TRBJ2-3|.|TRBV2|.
TGTGCCAGCAGTGCGGGGGATAGCACAGATACGCAGTATTTT
CASSAGDSTDTQYF
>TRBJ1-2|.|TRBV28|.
TGTGCCAGCAGATCCCAGGGACACTTCTATGGCTACACCTTC
CASRSQGHFYGYTF
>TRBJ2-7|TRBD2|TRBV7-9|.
TGTGCCAGCAGCCTGGCCGCGGGGGAGGAGCAGTACTTC
CASSLAAGEEQYF
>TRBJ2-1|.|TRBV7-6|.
TGTGCCAGCACCTACCTAAGCGGAAAGTACAATGAGCAGTTCTTC
CASTYLSGKYNEQFF
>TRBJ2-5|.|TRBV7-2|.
TGTGCCAGCAGCGTACCTAGTCCTGTTGCGGAGACCCAGTACTTC
CASSVPSPVAETQYF
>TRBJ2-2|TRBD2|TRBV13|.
TGTGCCAGCAGCTTAGGCCTAGCGGGAGTCACCGGGGAGCTGTTTTTT
CASSLGLAGVTGELFF
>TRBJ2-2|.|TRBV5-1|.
TGCGCCAGCAGCCGGGAGAACACCGGGGAGCTGTTTTTT
CASSRENTGELFF
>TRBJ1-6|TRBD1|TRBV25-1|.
TGTGCCAGCAGTGAAGGGGCAGGGGGCAATTCACCCCTCCACTTT
CASSEGAGGNSPLHF
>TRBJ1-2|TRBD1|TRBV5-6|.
TGTGCCAGCAGCTTGGGGGACAGGGGGTATGGCTACACCTTC
CASSLGDRGYGYTF
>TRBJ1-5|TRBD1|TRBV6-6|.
TGTGCCAGCAGACGGGGACAGCGCGAAAGGCCCCAGCATTTT
CASRRGQRERPQHF
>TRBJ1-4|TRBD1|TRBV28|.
TGTGCCAGCAGTAACCCGGACAGGGGAGGGTCCGGAAAACTGCTTTTT
CASSNPDRGGSGKLLF
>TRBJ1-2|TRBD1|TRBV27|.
TGTGCCAGCAGTTTTCGGAACTCAGGGGGGAGTTTTGACTATGGCTACACCTTC
CASSFRNSGGSFDYGYTF
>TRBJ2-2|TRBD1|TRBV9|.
TGTGCCAGCAGCGCGGGACAGAGGGCCGGGGAGCTGTTTTTT
CASSAGQRAGELFF
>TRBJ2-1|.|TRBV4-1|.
TGCGCCAGCAGCCAAGCTCCCCCGGGTTTCAACTACAATGAGCAGTTCTTC
CASSQAPPGFNYNEQFF
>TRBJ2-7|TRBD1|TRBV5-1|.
TGCGCCAGCAGCTTGGGGCACTACAGGGGTGGCTCCTCCTACGAGCAGTACTTC
CASSLGHYRGGSSYEQYF
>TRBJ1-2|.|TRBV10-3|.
TGTGCCATCACCTACGATCGGACCACTAGCTATGGCTACACCTTC
CAITYDRTTSYGYTF
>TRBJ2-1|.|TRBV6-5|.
TGTGCCAGCAGTCCTAGCTCCTACAATGAGCAGTTCTTC
CASSPSSYNEQFF
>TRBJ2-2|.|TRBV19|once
TGTGCCAGTAGTACCGGACTTAACACCGGGGAGCTGTTTTTT
CASSTGLNTGELFF
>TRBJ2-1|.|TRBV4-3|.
TGCGCCAGCAGCCAAGAGGAGTCGAACTACAATGAGCAGTTCTTC
CASSQEESNYNEQFF
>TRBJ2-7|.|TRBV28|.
TGTGCCAGCAGTTTAAGGCCTCCGGGACATGAGGGATACGAGCAGTACTTC
CASSLRPPGHEGYEQYF
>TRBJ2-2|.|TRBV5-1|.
TGCGCCAGCAGCTTGACCGTTCGTGGGCTCGCGAACACCGGGGAGCTGTTTTTT
CASSLTVRGLANTGELFF
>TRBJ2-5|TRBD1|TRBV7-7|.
TGTGCTAGCAGCTTAGGGACAGGGGACTTTCTGGAGACCCAGTACTTC
CASSLGTGDFLETQYF
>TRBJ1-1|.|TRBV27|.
TGTGCCAGCAGTACCCTGACTCCGACGGGCACTGAAGCTTTCTTT
CASSTLTPTGTEAFF
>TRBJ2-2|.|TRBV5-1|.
TGCGCCAGCAGCTTGGCGTCCGTCCCCGGGGAGCTGTTTTTT
CASSLASVPGELFF
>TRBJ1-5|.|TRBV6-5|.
TGTGCCAGCAGTCAACAGGGCCGTCAGCCCCAGCATTTT
CASSQQGRQPQHF
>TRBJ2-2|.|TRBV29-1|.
TGCAGCACCCCGGAGGCGAACACCGGGGAGCTGTTTTTT
CSTPEANTGELFF
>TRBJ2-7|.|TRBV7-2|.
TGTGCCAGCAGCTTAGAAGAGGTGACAGCTTCCTACGAGCAGTACTTC
CASSLEEVTASYEQYF
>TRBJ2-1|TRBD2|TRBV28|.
TGTGCCAGCAGTTTCCCCTTTAGCGGGGGGTCCTACAATGAGCAGTTCTTC
CASSFPFSGGSYNEQFF
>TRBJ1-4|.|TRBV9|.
TGTGCCAGCAGCCCCCAGGTGACAGTTAATGAAAAACTGTTTTTT
CASSPQVTVNEKLFF
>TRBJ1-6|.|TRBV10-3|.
TGTGCCATCAGGGAGAACTTCTTAAATTCACCCCTCCACTTT
CAIRENFLNSPLHF
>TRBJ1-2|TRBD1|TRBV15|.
TGTGCCACCAGCAGAGTCTCTTTGTGGGACAGGGGTGCCGGCTACACCTTC
CATSRVSLWDRGAGYTF
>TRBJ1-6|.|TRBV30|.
TGTGCCTGGGATTTAACTGTGGCGGATTCACCCCTCCACTTT
CAWDLTVADSPLHF
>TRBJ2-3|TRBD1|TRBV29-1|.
TGCAGCGTTGATGCCGGGACAGGGAGGGAAGAAAGCACAGATACGCAGTATTTT
CSVDAGTGREESTDTQYF
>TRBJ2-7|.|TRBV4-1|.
TGCGCCAGCAGCCAAGTCTTCCAGGGTTGGGACGAGCAGTACTTC
CASSQVFQGWDEQYF
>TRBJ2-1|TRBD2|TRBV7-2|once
TGTGCCAGCAGCTTAGCGCGGGAGAACGGTGAGCAGTTCTTC
CASSLARENGEQFF
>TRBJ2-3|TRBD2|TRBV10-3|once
TGTGCCATCAGTGAACCGGGACTAGCGGGTATAGATACGCAGTATTTT
CAISEPGLAGIDTQYF
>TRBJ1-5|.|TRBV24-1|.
TGTGCCACCAGTGAATCAGGGGCTAGCAATCAGCCCCAGCATTTT
CATSESGASNQPQHF
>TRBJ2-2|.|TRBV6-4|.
TGTGCCAGCAGTGCCGGACACGGAACCGGGGAGCTGTTTTTT
CASSAGHGTGELFF
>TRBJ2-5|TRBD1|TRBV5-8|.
TGTGCCAGCAGCCCGACAGGGGTACGAGAGACCCAGTACTTC
CASSPTGVRETQYF
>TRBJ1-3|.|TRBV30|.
TGTGCCTGGAGTGTGGGCGGAAACACCATATATTTT
CAWSVGGNTIYF
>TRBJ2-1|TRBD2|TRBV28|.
TGTGCCAGCAGTCCCTATGATTCAGACCTAGCGGGACTGGGCAATGAGCAGTTCTTC
CASSPYDSDLAGLGNEQFF
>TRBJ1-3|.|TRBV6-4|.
TGTGCCAGCAGTCAAGAACTGGTTGGAGGTGGAAACACCATATATTTT
CASSQELVGGGNTIYF
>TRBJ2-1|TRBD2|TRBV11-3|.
TGTGCCAGCAGCTTAGGGGGACTAGCGGCTTACAATGAGCAGTTCTTC
CASSLGGLAAYNEQFF
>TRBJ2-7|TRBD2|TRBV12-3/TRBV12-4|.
TGTGCCAGCAGTTACGGGGGGTGGGAGCAGTACTTC
CASSYGGWEQYF
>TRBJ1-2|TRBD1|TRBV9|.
TGTGCCAGCAGCGCGCGGGACAGGGGAGTTGAGATCTATGGCTACACCTTC
CASSARDRGVEIYGYTF
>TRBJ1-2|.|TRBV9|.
TGTGCCAGCAGCCTCCGGACGGATTTACTAGGGGGCTACACCTTC
CASSLRTDLLGGYTF